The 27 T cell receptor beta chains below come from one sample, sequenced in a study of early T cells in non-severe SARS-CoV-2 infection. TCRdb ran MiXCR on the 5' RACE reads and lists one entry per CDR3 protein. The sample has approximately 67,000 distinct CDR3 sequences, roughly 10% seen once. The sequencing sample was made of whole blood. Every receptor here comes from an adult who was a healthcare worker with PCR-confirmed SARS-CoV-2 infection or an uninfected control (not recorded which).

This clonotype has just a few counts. CDR3 nucleotide sequence: TGTGCCAGCAGTCGCGGGGGTTCCTACGAGCAGTACTTC. Encoded protein: CASSRGGSYEQYF. V gene TRBV12-3 or TRBV12-4 combines with J gene TRBJ2-7; 7 bases are a match to TRBD2. V trimming: 5 bases; J trimming: 1 base; junction bases outside the gene matches: 2. The CDR3 length is 13 residues.

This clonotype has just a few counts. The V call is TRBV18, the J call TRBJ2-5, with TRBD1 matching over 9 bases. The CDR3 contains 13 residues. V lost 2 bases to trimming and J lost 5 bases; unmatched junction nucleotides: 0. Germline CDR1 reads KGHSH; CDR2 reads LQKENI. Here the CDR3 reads CASSPGTGETQYF. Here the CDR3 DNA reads TGTGCCAGCTCACCAGGGACAGGGGAGACCCAGTACTTC. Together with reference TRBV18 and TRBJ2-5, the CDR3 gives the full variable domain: NAGVMQNPRHLVRRRGQEARLRCSPMKGHSHVYWYRQLPEEGLKFMVYLQKENIIDESGMPKERFSAEFPKEGPSILRIQQVVRGDSAAYFCASSPGTGETQYFGPGTRLLVL.

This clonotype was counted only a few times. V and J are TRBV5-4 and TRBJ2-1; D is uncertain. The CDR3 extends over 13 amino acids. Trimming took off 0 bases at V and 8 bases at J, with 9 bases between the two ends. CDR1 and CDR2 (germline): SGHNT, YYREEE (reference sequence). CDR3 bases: TGTGCCAGCAGCTTGGACCCCTTGGATGAGCAGTTCTTC. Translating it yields CASSLDPLDEQFF.

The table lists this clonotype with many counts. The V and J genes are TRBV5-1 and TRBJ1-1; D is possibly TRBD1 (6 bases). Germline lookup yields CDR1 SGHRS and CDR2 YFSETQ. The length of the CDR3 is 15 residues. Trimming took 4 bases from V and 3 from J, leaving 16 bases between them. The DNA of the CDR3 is TGCGCCAGCAGCCCGCACAGGGATGGGGACACTGAAGCTTTCTTT. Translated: CASSPHRDGDTEAFF.

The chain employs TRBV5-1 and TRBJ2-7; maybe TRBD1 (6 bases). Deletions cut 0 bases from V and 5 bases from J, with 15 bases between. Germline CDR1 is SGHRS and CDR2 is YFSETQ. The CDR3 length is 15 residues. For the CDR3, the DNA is TGCGCCAGCAGCTTGGCCCTGACAGGAAGCCACGAGCAGTACTTC. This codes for CASSLALTGSHEQYF.

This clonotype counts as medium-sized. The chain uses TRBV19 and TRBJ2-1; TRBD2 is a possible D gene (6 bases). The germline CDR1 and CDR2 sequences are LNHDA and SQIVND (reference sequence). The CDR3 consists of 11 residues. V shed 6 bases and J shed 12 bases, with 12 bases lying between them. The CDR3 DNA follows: TGTGCCAGTAGGGGGGACTTGTGGCAGTTCTTC. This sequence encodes CASRGDLWQFF.

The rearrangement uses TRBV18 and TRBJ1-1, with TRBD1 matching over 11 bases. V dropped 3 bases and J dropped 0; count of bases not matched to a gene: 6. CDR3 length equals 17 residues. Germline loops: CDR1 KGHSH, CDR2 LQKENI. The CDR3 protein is CASSPMGQGGLNTEAFF. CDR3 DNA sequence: TGTGCCAGCTCACCTATGGGACAGGGGGGATTGAACACTGAAGCTTTCTTT.

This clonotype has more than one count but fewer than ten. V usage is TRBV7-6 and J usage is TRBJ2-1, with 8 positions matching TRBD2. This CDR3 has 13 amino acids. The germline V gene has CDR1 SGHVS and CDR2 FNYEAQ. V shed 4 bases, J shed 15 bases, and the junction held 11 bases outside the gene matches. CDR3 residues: CASSSGTRTDLFF. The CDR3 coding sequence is TGTGCCAGCAGCTCCGGGACTAGGACTGATCTGTTCTTC.

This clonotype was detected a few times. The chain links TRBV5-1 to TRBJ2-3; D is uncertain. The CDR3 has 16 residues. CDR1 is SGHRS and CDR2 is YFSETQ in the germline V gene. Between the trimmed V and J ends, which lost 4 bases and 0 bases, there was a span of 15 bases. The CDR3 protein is CASSHGTATSTDTQYF. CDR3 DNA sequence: TGCGCCAGCAGCCATGGCACGGCTACTAGCACAGATACGCAGTATTTT.

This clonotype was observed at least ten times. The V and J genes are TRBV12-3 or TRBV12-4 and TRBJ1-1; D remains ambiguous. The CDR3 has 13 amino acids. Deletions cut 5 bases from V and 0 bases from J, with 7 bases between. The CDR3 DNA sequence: TGTGCCAGCAGTCCTCAGTTGAACACTGAAGCTTTCTTT. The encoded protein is CASSPQLNTEAFF.

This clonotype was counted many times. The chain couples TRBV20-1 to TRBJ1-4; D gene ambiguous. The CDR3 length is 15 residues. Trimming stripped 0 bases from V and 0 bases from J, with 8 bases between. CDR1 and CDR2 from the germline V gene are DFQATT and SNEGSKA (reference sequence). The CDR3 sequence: CSARDPQPTNEKLFF. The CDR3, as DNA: TGCAGTGCTAGAGATCCGCAGCCAACTAATGAAAAACTGTTTTTT.

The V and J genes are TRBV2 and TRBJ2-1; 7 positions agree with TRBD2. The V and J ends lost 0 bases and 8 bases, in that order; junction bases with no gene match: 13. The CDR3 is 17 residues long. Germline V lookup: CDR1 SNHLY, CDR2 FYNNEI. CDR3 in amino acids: CASSEAIGLTSTDEQFF. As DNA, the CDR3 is TGTGCCAGCAGTGAAGCGATAGGATTGACTAGCACAGATGAGCAGTTCTTC.

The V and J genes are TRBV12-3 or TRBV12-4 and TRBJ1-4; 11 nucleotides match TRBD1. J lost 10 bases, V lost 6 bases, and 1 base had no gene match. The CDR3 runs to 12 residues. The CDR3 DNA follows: TGTGCCAGCAGGGGGACAGGGGGAAAACTGTTTTTT. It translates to CASRGTGGKLFF.

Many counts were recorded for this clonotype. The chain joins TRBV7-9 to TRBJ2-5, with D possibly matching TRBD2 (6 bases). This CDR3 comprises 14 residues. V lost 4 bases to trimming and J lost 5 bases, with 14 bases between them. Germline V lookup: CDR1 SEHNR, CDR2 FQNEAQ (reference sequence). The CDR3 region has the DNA TGTGCCAGCAGCTCAGACTCGGGGGTGGAGACCCAGTACTTC. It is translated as CASSSDSGVETQYF.

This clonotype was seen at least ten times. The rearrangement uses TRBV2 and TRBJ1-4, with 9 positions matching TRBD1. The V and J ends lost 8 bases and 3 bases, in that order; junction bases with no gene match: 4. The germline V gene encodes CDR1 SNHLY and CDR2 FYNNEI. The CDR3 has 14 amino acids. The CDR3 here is CASVDRGANEKLFF. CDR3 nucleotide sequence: TGTGCCAGCGTTGACAGGGGGGCTAATGAAAAACTGTTTTTT.

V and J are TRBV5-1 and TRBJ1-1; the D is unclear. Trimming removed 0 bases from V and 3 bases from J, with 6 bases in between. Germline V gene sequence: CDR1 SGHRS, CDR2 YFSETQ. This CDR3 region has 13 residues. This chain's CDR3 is CASSLEVDTEAFF. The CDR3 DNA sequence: TGCGCCAGCAGCTTGGAAGTCGACACTGAAGCTTTCTTT. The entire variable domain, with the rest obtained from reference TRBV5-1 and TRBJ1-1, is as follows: KAGVTQTPRYLIKTRGQQVTLSCSPISGHRSVSWYQQTPGQGLQFLFEYFSETQRNKGNFPGRFSGRQFSNSRSEMNVSTLELGDSALYLCASSLEVDTEAFFGQGTRLTVV.

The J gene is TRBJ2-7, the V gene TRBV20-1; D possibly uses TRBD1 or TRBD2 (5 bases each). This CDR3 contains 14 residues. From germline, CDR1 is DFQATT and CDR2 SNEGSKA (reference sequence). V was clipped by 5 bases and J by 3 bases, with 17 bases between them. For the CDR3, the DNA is TGCAGTGCTTCCGGGACCCGCGGTGGCTACGAGCAGTACTTC. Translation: CSASGTRGGYEQYF.

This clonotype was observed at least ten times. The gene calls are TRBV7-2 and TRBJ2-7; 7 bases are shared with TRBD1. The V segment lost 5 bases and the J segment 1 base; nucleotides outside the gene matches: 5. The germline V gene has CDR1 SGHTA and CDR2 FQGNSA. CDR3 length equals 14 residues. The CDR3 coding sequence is TGTGCCAGCAGCAGACAGGGCGAGTCCTACGAGCAGTACTTC. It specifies CASSRQGESYEQYF. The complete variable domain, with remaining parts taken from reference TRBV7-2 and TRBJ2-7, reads GAGVSQSPSNKVTEKGKDVELRCDPISGHTALYWYRQSLGQGLEFLIYFQGNSAPDKSGLPSDRFSAERTGGSVSTLTIQRTQQEDSAVYLCASSRQGESYEQYFGPGTRLTVT.

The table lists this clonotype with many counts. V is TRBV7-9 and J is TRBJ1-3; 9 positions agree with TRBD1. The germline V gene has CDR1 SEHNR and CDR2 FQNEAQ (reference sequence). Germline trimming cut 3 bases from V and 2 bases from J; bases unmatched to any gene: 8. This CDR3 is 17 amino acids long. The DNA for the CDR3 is TGTGCCAGCAGCTTCGCCACGGGACAGGGAACTGGAAACACCATATATTTT. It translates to CASSFATGQGTGNTIYF.

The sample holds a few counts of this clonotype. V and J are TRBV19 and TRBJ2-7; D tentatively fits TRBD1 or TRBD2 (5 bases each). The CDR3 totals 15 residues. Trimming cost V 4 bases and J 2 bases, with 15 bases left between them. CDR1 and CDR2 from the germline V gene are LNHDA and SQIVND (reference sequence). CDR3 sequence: CASSTAGTVTYEQYF. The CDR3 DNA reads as TGTGCCAGTAGTACCGCCGGGACCGTCACCTACGAGCAGTACTTC.

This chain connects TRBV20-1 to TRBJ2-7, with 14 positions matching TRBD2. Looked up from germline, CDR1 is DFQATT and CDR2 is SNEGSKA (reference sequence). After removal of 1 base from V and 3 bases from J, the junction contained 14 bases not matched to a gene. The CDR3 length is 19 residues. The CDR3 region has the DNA TGCAGTGCTAGAGCCAAGACTAGCGGGAGGGTTAGGAACTTCTACGAGCAGTACTTC. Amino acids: CSARAKTSGRVRNFYEQYF.

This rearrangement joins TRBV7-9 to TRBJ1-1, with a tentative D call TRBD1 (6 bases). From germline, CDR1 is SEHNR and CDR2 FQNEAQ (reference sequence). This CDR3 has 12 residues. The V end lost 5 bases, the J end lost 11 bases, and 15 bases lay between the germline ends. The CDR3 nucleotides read TGTGCCAGCAGCAGGACCCAGGGACATGCTTTCTTT. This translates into CASSRTQGHAFF.

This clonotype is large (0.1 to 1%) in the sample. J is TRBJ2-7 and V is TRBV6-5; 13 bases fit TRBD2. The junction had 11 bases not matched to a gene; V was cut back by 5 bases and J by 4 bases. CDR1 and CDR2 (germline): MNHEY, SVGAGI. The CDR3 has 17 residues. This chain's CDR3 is CASSDRTSGRAGYEQYF. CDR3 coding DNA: TGTGCCAGCAGTGACCGAACTAGCGGGAGGGCCGGGTACGAGCAGTACTTC.

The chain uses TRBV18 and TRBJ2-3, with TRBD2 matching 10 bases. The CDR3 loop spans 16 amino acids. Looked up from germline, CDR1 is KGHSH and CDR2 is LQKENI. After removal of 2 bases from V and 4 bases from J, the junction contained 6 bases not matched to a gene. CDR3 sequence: CASSPNPAGGPDTQYF. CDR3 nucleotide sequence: TGTGCCAGCTCACCAAATCCAGCGGGAGGGCCAGATACGCAGTATTTT.

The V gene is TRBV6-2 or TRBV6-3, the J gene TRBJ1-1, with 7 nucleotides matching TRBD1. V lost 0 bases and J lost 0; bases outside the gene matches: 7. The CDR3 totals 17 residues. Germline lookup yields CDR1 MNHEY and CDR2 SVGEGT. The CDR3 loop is CASSYSQTGTVNTEAFF. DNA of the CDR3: TGTGCCAGCAGTTACTCGCAAACCGGGACAGTGAACACTGAAGCTTTCTTT.

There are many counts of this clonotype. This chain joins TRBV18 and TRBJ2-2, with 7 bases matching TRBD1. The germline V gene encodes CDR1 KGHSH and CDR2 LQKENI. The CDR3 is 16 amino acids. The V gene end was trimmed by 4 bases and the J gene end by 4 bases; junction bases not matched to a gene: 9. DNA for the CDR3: TGTGCCAGCTCACAAGCCGGGACAGCGCGCACCGGGGAGCTGTTTTTT. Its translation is CASSQAGTARTGELFF.

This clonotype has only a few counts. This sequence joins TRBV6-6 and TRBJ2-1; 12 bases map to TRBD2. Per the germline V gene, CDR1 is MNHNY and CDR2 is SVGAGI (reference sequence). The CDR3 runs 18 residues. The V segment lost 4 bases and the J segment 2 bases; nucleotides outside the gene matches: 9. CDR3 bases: TGTGCCAGCAGTTTCAATACAAGGACTAGCGGGACCTACAATGAGCAGTTCTTC. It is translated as CASSFNTRTSGTYNEQFF.